The T cell receptor (beta chain) under discussion was sequenced for a study of blood T cells in healthy people across ages. After removal of 5 bases from V and 4 bases from J, the junction contained 10 bases not matched to a gene. CDR3 length: 16 amino acids. Germline-derived CDR1 and CDR2 are SGHVS and FNYEAQ. Study-level findings and limits: Reliance upon unsorted PBMCs precluded definitive naive versus antigen-experienced comparison. Across the age range, TCR beta diversity per million T cells fell in a roughly linear way.

Together with a sample-barcoded 5' primer, a J-beta primer mix was included in a second PCR lasting about 7 to 11 cycles. A tag from a template-switch adaptor with 12 random nucleotides marked each cDNA molecule. TCRdb re-derived calls from the 5' RACE reads in MiXCR, one entry per CDR3 protein. The sample shows about 590,000 distinct CDR3 sequences, under 30% of them seen only once. This clonotype was recorded many times. Its antigen is not known. The sequencing input was blood. This sequence was found in a woman aged 80 or over in good health. The genes are TRBV7-6 and TRBJ2-7; 11 bases align to TRBD2. CDR3 protein: CASSKRAGTSGYEQYF. In DNA, the CDR3 is TGTGCCAGCAGCAAAAGAGCCGGGACTAGCGGATACGAGCAGTACTTC.